This T cell receptor beta chain was retrieved from a study of T cell changes during pregnancy in multiple sclerosis. Trimming took 2 bases from V and 4 from J, leaving 15 bases between them. The germline V gene encodes CDR1 SEHNR and CDR2 FQNEAQ (reference sequence). The CDR3 covers 15 residues. TCRdb's copy holds only in-frame clones and misses some; the assay was immunoSEQ multiplex PCR. Here the sample spans about 50,000 clones, roughly 93% being singletons. This receptor was taken from a female donor with multiple sclerosis, enrolled in a pregnancy study. The specimen was CD8+ T cells from peripheral blood mononuclear cells, collected in the first trimester of pregnancy. The rearrangement links TRBV7-9 to TRBJ2-7; maybe TRBD2 (6 bases). The CDR3 nucleotides are TGTGCCAGCAGCTTAAGCGGGCAGAAGACTTACGAGCAGTACTTC. Protein: CASSLSGQKTYEQYF.